The TCR beta chain described here comes from a study of cytomegalovirus exposure and HLA in healthy donors. General study points: Three chains linked to CMV were shown in vitro to be specific for CMV antigens. The authors excluded some V segments, including TRBV6-2 and TRBV6-3, as indistinguishable. Many donors carried some public TCRs, although rarity characterized most TCR sequences.

Remarks on this clone: Its antigen is currently unknown.

Unmatched junction bases numbered 16, after V lost 7 bases and J lost 5 bases. The CDR3 runs to 16 residues. Germline CDR1 is SNHLY and CDR2 is FYNNEI. Unrecorded immune exposure was likely among donors, who were nominally healthy when sampled. Both 60 Vbeta primers and 13 Jbeta primers went into the PCR. Generated by immunoSEQ multiplex PCR, the TCRdb table keeps only in-frame clones and is missing some. The sample's table shows some 71,000 clones. This sequence joins TRBV2 and TRBJ1-1; 7 bases are a match to TRBD1. The sequence came from a woman aged 25 to 39 in good health and CMV-seronegative. The sequenced sample consisted of PBMCs. This CDR3 reads CASTPGRAGGNTEAFF. In DNA form, the CDR3 reads TGTGCCAGCACCCCGGGTAGGGCAGGGGGAAATACTGAAGCTTTCTTT.